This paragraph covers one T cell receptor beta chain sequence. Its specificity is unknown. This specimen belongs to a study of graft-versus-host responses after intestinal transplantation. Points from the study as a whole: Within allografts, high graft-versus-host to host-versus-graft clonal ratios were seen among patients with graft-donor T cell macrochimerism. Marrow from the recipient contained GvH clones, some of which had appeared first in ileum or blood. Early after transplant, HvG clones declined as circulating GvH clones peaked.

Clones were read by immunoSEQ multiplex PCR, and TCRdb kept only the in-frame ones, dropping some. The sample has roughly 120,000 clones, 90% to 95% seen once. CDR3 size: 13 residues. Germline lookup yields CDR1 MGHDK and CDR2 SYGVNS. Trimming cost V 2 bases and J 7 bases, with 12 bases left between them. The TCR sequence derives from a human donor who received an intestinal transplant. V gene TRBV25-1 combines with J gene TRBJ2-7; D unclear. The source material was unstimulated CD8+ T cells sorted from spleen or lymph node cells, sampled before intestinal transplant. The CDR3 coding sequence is TGTGCCAGCAGTGAAAGGTCTCCATGGGAGCAGTACTTC. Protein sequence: CASSERSPWEQYF.